These 3 T cell receptor beta chains originate from one sample sequenced in a study of blood T cell repertoires in COVID-19. The data were produced by immunoSEQ multiplex PCR, yet TCRdb's version contains in-frame clones alone and is incomplete. In the table there are 200,000 or so clones, 89% of which are singletons. The specimen sequenced was PBMCs or T cells enriched from blood (not recorded which). The receptors derive from a woman aged 18-29 years who had recovered from COVID-19.

The chain couples TRBV29-1 to TRBJ2-5, with D unclear. The germline V gene encodes CDR1 SQVTM and CDR2 ANQGSEA. The CDR3 has 14 amino acids. V was cut by 4 bases and J by 0 bases, with 12 bases left in between. In DNA form, the CDR3 reads TGCAGCGTTGCCTTACACCAGTACCAAGAGACCCAGTACTTC. This sequence encodes CSVALHQYQETQYF.

As DNA, the CDR3 is TGTGCCAGCAGCGGACTTTACCCCAAGACAGGGAACACTGAAGCTTTCTTT. Encoded protein: CASSGLYPKTGNTEAFF. This chain joins TRBV9 and TRBJ1-1; weak D call: TRBD1 (6 bases). Germline values: CDR1 SGDLS, CDR2 YYNGEE. The CDR3 is 17 residues long. V gave up 3 bases and J gave up 1 base, with 19 bases separating them.

The chain has TRBV27 and TRBJ2-7; 8 positions match TRBD1. This CDR3 is built from 13 residues. From germline, CDR1 is MNHEY and CDR2 SMNVEV (reference sequence). V lost 9 bases, J lost 1 base, and 5 bases stayed unmatched. The CDR3 is CASHRTGSYEQYF. CDR3 in DNA: TGTGCCAGTCACCGGACAGGGTCCTACGAGCAGTACTTC.